The T cell receptor beta chain under discussion was sequenced for a study of blood T cells in healthy people across ages. Overall study results and limits: Because donor CMV status was unknown, expanded clonotype changes were possibly confounded.

This clonotype was counted a few times. The antigen remains undetermined. Caucasian individuals from Russia who were healthy and aged about 6 to 100 acted as donors. Primers used in a second PCR of about 7 to 12 cycles were a sample-barcoded 5' primer and a J-beta primer mix. Every individual sample yielded 3 million or more paired-end reads (each containing CDR3). Using its own MiXCR run on the 5' RACE reads, TCRdb lists one record per CDR3 protein. The table has around 670,000 distinct CDR3 sequences, less than 35% seen once. The germline V gene encodes CDR1 DFQATT and CDR2 SNEGSKA (reference sequence). The CDR3 spans 14 residues. The V gene lost 3 bases and the J gene lost 0 bases, with 8 bases spanning the gap.

The sequenced sample consisted of blood. The chain links TRBV20-1 to TRBJ1-4; the D is unclear. The TCR comes from a woman over 75 in good health. The CDR3 here is CSASPSSTNEKLFF. The CDR3 region has the DNA TGCAGTGCTAGTCCCTCGTCAACTAATGAAAAACTGTTTTTT.